The subject of this entry is one T cell receptor beta chain. Because the CDR3's place on the DNA is in doubt, the DNA is left out and the CDR3 is given as listed by TCRdb. Each sample had two DNA replicates, 0.45 to 0.65 ug blood or 1.5 ug tissue. TCRdb keeps only in-frame clones here, not all; method: immunoSEQ multiplex PCR. Among 51,000 or so clones, 65% to 90% were seen once, and the ten largest hold approximately 1.5%. The data stem from a study of early stage breast cancer tumors. Turning to the study itself: Average read coverage per sample was roughly 10-fold.

The CDR3 contains 17 residues when both ends are counted. Germline values: CDR1 WNHNN, CDR2 SYGVQD (reference sequence). The receptor was isolated from a person in their fifties with breast cancer. Sequenced input: blood. The chain carries TRBV10-1 and TRBJ2-1; the table assigns TRBD1, which was not confirmed against the DNA. CDR3 sequence reads: CANDCRDRVYFCNEQFF.